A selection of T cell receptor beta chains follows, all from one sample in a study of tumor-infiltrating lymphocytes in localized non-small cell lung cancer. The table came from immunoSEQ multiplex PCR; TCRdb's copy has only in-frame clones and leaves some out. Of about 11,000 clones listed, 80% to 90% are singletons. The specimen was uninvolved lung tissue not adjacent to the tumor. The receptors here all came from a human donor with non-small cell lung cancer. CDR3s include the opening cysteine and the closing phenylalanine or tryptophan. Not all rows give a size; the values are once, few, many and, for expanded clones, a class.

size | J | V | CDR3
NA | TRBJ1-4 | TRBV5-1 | CASSSFGGEKLFF
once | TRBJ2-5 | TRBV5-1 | CASSLPSGETQYF
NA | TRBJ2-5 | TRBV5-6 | CASSLTRWETQYF
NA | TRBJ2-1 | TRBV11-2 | CASSLKRGDNEQFF
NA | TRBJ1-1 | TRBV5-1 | CASADGWQNTEAFF
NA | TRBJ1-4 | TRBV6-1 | CASSARQGLGEKLFF
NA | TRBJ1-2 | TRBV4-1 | CASSQANRADGYTF
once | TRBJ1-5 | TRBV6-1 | CASSEAYRLGGQAQHF
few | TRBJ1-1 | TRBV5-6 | CASSLDVGRVYTEAFF
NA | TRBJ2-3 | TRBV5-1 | CASSLRGAYTDTQYF
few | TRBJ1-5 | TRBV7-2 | CASSLAGVNQPQHF
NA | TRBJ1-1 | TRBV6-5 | CASSSGQGGFTEAFF
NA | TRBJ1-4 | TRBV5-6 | CASSTGRLNEKLFF
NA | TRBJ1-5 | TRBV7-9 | CASSLTGGSNQPQHF
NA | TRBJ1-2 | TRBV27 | CASSKLGAGYTF
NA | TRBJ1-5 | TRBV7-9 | CASSSTGTGAQPQHF
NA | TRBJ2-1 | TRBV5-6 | CASSIRTSGGPLNEQFF
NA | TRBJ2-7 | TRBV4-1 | CASSQDRAGEQYF
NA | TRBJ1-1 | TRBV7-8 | CASSSARTVAEAFF
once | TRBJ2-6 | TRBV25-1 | CASSEPGANVLTF
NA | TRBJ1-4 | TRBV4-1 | CASSKGQGETNEKLFF
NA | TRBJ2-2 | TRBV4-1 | CASSQASGGILTGELFF
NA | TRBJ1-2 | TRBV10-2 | CASSGQGAGGYTF
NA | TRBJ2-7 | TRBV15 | CATSRDDSGGYEQYF
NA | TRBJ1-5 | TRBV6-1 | CASSYDRGGNQPQHF
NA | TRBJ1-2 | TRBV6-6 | CASSYSGQRAPYTF
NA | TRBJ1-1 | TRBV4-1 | CASSPGTAPMNTEAFF
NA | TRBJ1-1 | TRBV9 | CASSQGGSTEAFF
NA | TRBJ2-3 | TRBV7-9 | CASSPVGQLGTDTQYF